The 14 T cell receptor beta chains presented below share a single source sample, sequenced in a study of cytomegalovirus exposure and HLA in healthy donors. With 60 Vbeta and 13 Jbeta primers, the PCR was carried out. Profiling relied on immunoSEQ multiplex PCR, and the TCRdb table lists in-frame clones only, not all of them. The sample includes about 190,000 clones, around nine tenths seen only once; the top ten take more than 0.25%. Sequenced material: PBMCs. Receptors were obtained from a woman aged 25 to 39 in good health and CMV-seronegative.

The chain combines TRBV5-1 with TRBJ2-1; 11 bases are shared with TRBD2. CDR3 length: 15 residues. From germline, CDR1 is SGHRS and CDR2 YFSETQ. The V segment lost 4 bases and the J segment 7 bases; nucleotides outside the gene matches: 7. CDR3 protein: CASSPLAGGPNEQFF. CDR3 nucleotide sequence: TGCGCCAGCAGCCCATTAGCGGGGGGGCCTAATGAGCAGTTCTTC.

A single count supports this clone. The V gene is TRBV5-8, the J gene TRBJ2-2; a weak D match, TRBD2 (6 bases). Trimming removed 5 bases at V and 2 bases at J, with 16 bases between. Germline loops: CDR1 SGHTS, CDR2 YDEGEE. The CDR3 extends over 16 amino acids. CDR3 protein: CASSGGSFSNTGELFF. The CDR3 nucleotides are TGTGCCAGCAGTGGAGGGAGCTTTAGTAACACCGGGGAGCTGTTTTTT.

The rearrangement uses TRBV7-8 and TRBJ2-2, with 8 bases identical to TRBD1. This CDR3 spans 22 amino acids. V gave up 2 bases and J gave up 6 bases; unmatched junction bases: 26. Germline V lookup: CDR1 SGHVS, CDR2 FQNEAQ. This CDR3 is CASSLKGRERAAGGIKAGELFF. The CDR3 nucleotides read TGTGCCAGCAGCTTAAAAGGGAGAGAAAGGGCGGCAGGGGGCATTAAAGCCGGGGAGCTGTTTTTT.

The V and J genes are TRBV5-1 and TRBJ2-3, with TRBD2 matching 10 bases. CDR3 length: 16 residues. Germline V gives CDR1 SGHRS, CDR2 YFSETQ. The V and J ends lost 0 bases and 2 bases, in that order; junction bases with no gene match: 3. CDR3 amino acids: CASSLDSGGTTDTQYF. CDR3 sequence (DNA): TGCGCCAGCAGCTTGGATAGCGGGGGGACCACAGATACGCAGTATTTT. The variable domain in full, completed from reference TRBV5-1 and TRBJ2-3, reads KAGVTQTPRYLIKTRGQQVTLSCSPISGHRSVSWYQQTPGQGLQFLFEYFSETQRNKGNFPGRFSGRQFSNSRSEMNVSTLELGDSALYLCASSLDSGGTTDTQYFGPGTRLTVL.

This sequence joins TRBV2 and TRBJ1-4; D gene ambiguous. The germline V gene has CDR1 SNHLY and CDR2 FYNNEI. V lost 2 bases to trimming and J lost 7 bases, with 17 bases between them. This CDR3 region has 16 residues. CDR3 amino acids: CASSESPPSEGEKLFF. Here the CDR3 DNA reads TGTGCCAGCAGTGAATCGCCCCCATCGGAGGGTGAAAAACTGTTTTTT. Combining the CDR3 with reference TRBV2 and TRBJ1-4 gives the whole variable domain EPEVTQTPSHQVTQMGQEVILRCVPISNHLYFYWYRQILGQKVEFLVSFYNNEISEKSEIFDDQFSVERPDGSNFTLKIRSTKLEDSAMYFCASSESPPSEGEKLFFGSGTQLSVL.

The V call is TRBV4-2, the J call TRBJ1-1; no clear D. V lost 4 bases to trimming and J lost 0 bases, with 12 bases between them. The CDR3 totals 15 residues. Germline lookup yields CDR1 LGHNA and CDR2 YNFKEQ. CDR3 sequence (DNA): TGTGCCAGCAGCCCCCATTTGGGCATGAACACTGAAGCTTTCTTT. Its translation: CASSPHLGMNTEAFF.

This rearrangement joins TRBV28 to TRBJ2-7, with 10 bases lining up with TRBD2. CDR1 is MDHEN and CDR2 is SYDVKM in the germline V gene. The length of the CDR3 is 14 residues. The V gene end was trimmed by 6 bases and the J gene end by 5 bases; junction bases not matched to a gene: 7. The CDR3 spells CASRRAGGFDEQYF. The CDR3 DNA is TGTGCCAGCAGAAGAGCGGGAGGGTTCGACGAGCAGTACTTC.

This chain links TRBV4-1 with TRBJ1-5; TRBD1 aligns across 9 bases. The CDR3 runs to 16 residues. Trimming took 4 bases from V and 5 from J; bases not matched to a gene: 9. Germline V gene data show CDR1 as MGHRA and CDR2 as YSYEKL. In nucleotides, the CDR3 is TGCGCCAGCAGCCCCACGCCGACAGGGGGAGATCAGCCCCAGCATTTT. It specifies CASSPTPTGGDQPQHF.

This sequence joins TRBV7-9 and TRBJ2-1; the match to TRBD2 covers 10 bases. The CDR3 sequence is 18 residues long. Germline CDR1 reads SEHNR; CDR2 reads FQNEAQ (reference sequence). V shed 4 bases, J shed 3 bases, and the junction held 12 bases outside the gene matches. CDR3 coding DNA: TGTGCCAGCAGCTCAACCTTCCACGGGACTAGCGACTACAATGAGCAGTTCTTC. This gives the protein CASSSTFHGTSDYNEQFF.

The rearrangement joins TRBV6-5 to TRBJ2-5; 7 positions agree with TRBD1. The J call may be mistaken, given a closer DNA end match to TRBJ2-7. From germline, CDR1 is MNHEY and CDR2 SVGAGI. The CDR3 is 16 amino acids. In DNA, the CDR3 is TGTGCCAGCAGTTACTCGATATTAGCAGGGGGCTACGAGCAGTACTTC. Residues: CASSYSILAGGYEQYF.

The chain uses TRBV4-1 and TRBJ1-1; D gene unclear. CDR1 is MGHRA and CDR2 is YSYEKL in the germline V gene. The CDR3 extends over 16 amino acids. Trimming left V 0 bases short and J 0 bases short, with 11 bases between. The CDR3 spells CASSQELRRLNTEAFF. Here the CDR3 DNA reads TGCGCCAGCAGCCAAGAGCTGAGGAGGCTGAACACTGAAGCTTTCTTT.

The chain links TRBV2 to TRBJ2-2; 10 bases are a match to TRBD1. Germline V lookup: CDR1 SNHLY, CDR2 FYNNEI. The trim removed 7 bases at V and 6 bases at J, leaving 5 bases unmatched. The CDR3 extends over 14 amino acids. The CDR3 here is CASIRTGGSGELFF. In DNA, the CDR3 is TGTGCCAGCATCCGGACAGGGGGTTCCGGGGAGCTGTTTTTT.

This clone has only one observation. This chain links TRBV11-3 with TRBJ2-5, with 7 bases lining up with TRBD2. J gave up 4 bases and V 5 bases, and 7 bases lay outside the gene matches. CDR3 length equals 14 residues. Germline lookup yields CDR1 SGHNT and CDR2 YENEEA. The CDR3 region is CASSEIGTTETQYF. In DNA form, the CDR3 reads TGTGCCAGCAGCGAAATTGGGACTACAGAGACCCAGTACTTC.

The J gene is TRBJ1-4, the V gene TRBV7-2; D unclear. V was clipped by 5 bases and J by 3 bases, with 10 bases between them. CDR1 and CDR2 (germline): SGHTA, FQGNSA. The CDR3 is 14 residues long. The CDR3 DNA sequence: TGTGCCAGCAGCCCGGGATTGGCTAATGAAAAACTGTTTTTT. Its translation: CASSPGLANEKLFF.